Below, one TCR beta chain is given with its context. Its antigen is not identified. The sample is drawn from a study of T cell responses to AZD1222 COVID-19 vaccine. Study results and limitations: Only a handful of AZD1222 recipients, roughly six in all, had baseline seropositivity. Dominant CD4 TCR responses targeted spike regions 160-218 and 743-854. Donors skewed white British and female; clonal diversity was possibly underestimated. In all cases, repertoires were sampled only after the peak T cell response.

Clones were sequenced by immunoSEQ multiplex PCR, and TCRdb holds only the in-frame ones, with some missing. Here the sample spans some 140,000 clones, approximately 90% being singletons. The specimen comprised peripheral blood, sampled on day 0 of AZD1222 vaccination. The clonotype comes from an adult in good health.

The CDR3 DNA is TGTGCCAGCAGCTTGTACGCGGGACAGGGGACGAACGAGCAGTACTTC. Translating it yields CASSLYAGQGTNEQYF. This rearrangement joins TRBV5-6 to TRBJ2-7; TRBD1 agrees at 10 bases. Germline CDR1 SGHDT, CDR2 YYEEEE. With V trimmed by 1 base and J by 5 bases, 9 bases remained unmatched. This CDR3 is 16 amino acids long.